The T cell receptor beta chain described here comes from a study of CD8 T cells in Susac syndrome. After extraction with the RNeasy kit, about 0.5 to 1 ug of the RNA was reverse transcribed using random hexamers. TCRdb redid the calling of the immunoSEQ multiplex PCR reads with MiXCR, one entry per CDR3 protein. Of around 130,000 distinct CDR3 sequences listed, 85% to 95% are singletons. Source material: CD8+ T cells from PBMCs. The TCR comes from a human donor with Susac syndrome.

The CDR3 DNA follows: TGCGCCAGCAGCCAACTAACAGGGGGCTCCTACGAGCAGTACTTC. This gives the protein CASSQLTGGSYEQYF. This rearrangement joins TRBV4-3 to TRBJ2-7; 8 nucleotides line up with TRBD1. Trimming removed 2 bases from V and 0 bases from J; junction bases left unmatched: 3. The CDR3 runs to 15 residues. CDR1 LGHNA and CDR2 YSLEER come from the germline V gene.